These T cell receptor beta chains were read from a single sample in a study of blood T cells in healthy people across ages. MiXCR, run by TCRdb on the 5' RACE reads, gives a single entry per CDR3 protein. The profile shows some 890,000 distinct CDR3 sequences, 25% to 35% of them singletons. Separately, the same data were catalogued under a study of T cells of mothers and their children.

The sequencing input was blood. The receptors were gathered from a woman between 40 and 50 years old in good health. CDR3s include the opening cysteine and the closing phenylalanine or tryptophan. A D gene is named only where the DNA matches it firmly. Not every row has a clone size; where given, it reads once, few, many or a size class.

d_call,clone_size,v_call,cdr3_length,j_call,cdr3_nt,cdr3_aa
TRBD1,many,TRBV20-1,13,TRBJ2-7,TGCAGTGCCCCGGACAGGCGAACCTACGAGCAGTACTTC,CSAPDRRTYEQYF
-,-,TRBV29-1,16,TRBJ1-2,TGCAGCGTCCCCACCGTGAACGGGCGTACCAACTATGGCTACACCTTC,CSVPTVNGRTNYGYTF
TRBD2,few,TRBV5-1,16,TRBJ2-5,TGCGCCAGCAGCTTGAGTAGCGGGGGAGTCCAAGAGACCCAGTACTTC,CASSLSSGGVQETQYF
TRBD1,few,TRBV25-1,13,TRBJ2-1,TGTGCCAGCAGTGAGACAGGGGGCAATGAGCAGTTCTTC,CASSETGGNEQFF
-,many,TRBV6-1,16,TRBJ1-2,TGTGCCAGCAGTGAATCCCCGTCAGGGGCGTCCTATGGCTACACCTTC,CASSESPSGASYGYTF
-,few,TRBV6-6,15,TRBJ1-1,TGTGCCAGCAGTTCGCCCTGGGGGATGAACACTGAAGCTTTCTTT,CASSSPWGMNTEAFF
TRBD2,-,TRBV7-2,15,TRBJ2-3,TGTGCCAGCACTAGCGGGGGGGCCGGAACAGATACGCAGTATTTT,CASTSGGAGTDTQYF
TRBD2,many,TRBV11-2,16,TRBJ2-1,TGTGCCAGCAGCTTATCCCGGGGGGTCAGAACGGATGAGCAGTTCTTC,CASSLSRGVRTDEQFF
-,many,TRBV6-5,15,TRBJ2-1,TGTGCCAGCAGTTATGGGAGGACAGCCCCCAATGAGCAGTTCTTC,CASSYGRTAPNEQFF
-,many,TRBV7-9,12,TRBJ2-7,TGTGCCAGCAGTCCCTCGACCTACGAGCAGTACTTC,CASSPSTYEQYF
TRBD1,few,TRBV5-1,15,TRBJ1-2,TGCGCCAGCAGCGAGGGACAGGGGGGGGCCTATGGCTACACCTTC,CASSEGQGGAYGYTF
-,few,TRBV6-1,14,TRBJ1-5,TGTGCCAGCAGTGAATTTTGGGACAATCAGCCCCAGCATTTT,CASSEFWDNQPQHF
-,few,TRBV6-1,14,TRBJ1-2,TGTGCCAGCAGTGAATCCCCAGGTACCTATGGCTACACCTTC,CASSESPGTYGYTF
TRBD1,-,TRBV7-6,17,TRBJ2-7,TGTGCCAGCAGCCCCGTCCCCGGGACAGGGATATCCTACGAGCAGTACTTC,CASSPVPGTGISYEQYF
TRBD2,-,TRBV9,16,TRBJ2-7,TGTGCCAGCAGCGTAGGGGACGGGGGGTCCTCCTACGAGCAGTACTTC,CASSVGDGGSSYEQYF
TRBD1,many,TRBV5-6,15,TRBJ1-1,TGTGCCAGCAGCTCGGCTGACAGGGGGACCACTGAAGCTTTCTTT,CASSSADRGTTEAFF
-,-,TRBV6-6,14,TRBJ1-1,TGTGCGTCTTTCGGACTCCCTTCGAACACCGAAGCTTTCTTT,CASFGLPSNTEAFF
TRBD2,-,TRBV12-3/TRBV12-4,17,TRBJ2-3,TGTGCCAGCAGTTTAGCCCTAGCGGGGGGGTATGCAGATACGCAGTATTTT,CASSLALAGGYADTQYF
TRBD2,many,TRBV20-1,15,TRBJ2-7,TGCAGTGCTAGTAAAGATACTAGCGGACTCTACGAGCAGTACTTC,CSASKDTSGLYEQYF
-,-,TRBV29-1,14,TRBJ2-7,TGCAGCGTGGGTCGGTTCGCCCCACCGCGCGAGCAGTACTTC,CSVGRFAPPREQYF
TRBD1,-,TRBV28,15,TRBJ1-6,TGTGCCAGCAGGAAAATGACAGGGACTAATTCACCCCTCCACTTT,CASRKMTGTNSPLHF
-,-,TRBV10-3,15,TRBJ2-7,TGTGCCATCAGTGAGTTTTCCGGGTTCTCCTACGAGCAGTACTTC,CAISEFSGFSYEQYF
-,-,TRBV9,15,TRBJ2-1,TGTGCCAGCAGCGTAACCGGACAGGGAGGGATTGAGCAGTTCTTC,CASSVTGQGGIEQFF
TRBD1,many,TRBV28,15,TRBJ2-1,TGTGCCAGCAGCGCGACAGGGATTGGGCGGAATGAGCAGTTCTTC,CASSATGIGRNEQFF
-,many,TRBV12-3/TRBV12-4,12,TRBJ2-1,TGTGCCAGCAGTTTAGTGACTAACGAGCAGTTCTTC,CASSLVTNEQFF
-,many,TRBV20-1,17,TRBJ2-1,TGCAGTGCTAGATGGGAAGGGCAAACAAGCTCCTACAATGAGCAGTTCTTC,CSARWEGQTSSYNEQFF
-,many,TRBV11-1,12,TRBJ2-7,TGTGCCAGCAGCCGGGATGTACACGAGCAGTACTTC,CASSRDVHEQYF
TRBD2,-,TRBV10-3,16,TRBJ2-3,TGTGCCATCAGTGGGAAGCGGGAGATGGAGACAGATACGCAGTATTTT,CAISGKREMETDTQYF
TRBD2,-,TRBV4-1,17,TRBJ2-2,TGCGCCAGCAGCCAACAGGCAGGGAGGGTGTACACCGGGGAGCTGTTTTTT,CASSQQAGRVYTGELFF
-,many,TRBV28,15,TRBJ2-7,TGTGCCAGCAGTTCTTCTGGACAGATTGCCTACGAGCAGTACTTC,CASSSSGQIAYEQYF
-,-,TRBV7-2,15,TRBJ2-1,TGTGCCAGCAGTCGGGACATGACGAACCTCAATGAGCAGTTCTTC,CASSRDMTNLNEQFF
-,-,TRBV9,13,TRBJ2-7,TGTGCCAGCAGCGTTGCGACCACGGGCGAGCAGTACTTC,CASSVATTGEQYF
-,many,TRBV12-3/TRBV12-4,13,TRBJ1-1,TGTGCCAGCAGTTTCAGGGTTGGCACTGAAGCTTTCTTT,CASSFRVGTEAFF
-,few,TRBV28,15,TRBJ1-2,TGTGCCAGCAGTTTCCCTCGGGGGATCAACTATGGCTACACCTTC,CASSFPRGINYGYTF
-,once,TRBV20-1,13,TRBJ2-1,TGCAGTGCTTGGAGGGGGCGCAGCAATGAGCAGTTCTTC,CSAWRGRSNEQFF
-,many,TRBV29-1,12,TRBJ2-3,TGCAGCGCTAATGGGAACACAGATACGCAGTATTTT,CSANGNTDTQYF
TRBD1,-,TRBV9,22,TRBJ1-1,TGTGCCAGCAGTCCCAGGGGGTTCATACGACAGGGGGCCTTCGGGGGACACACTGAAGCTTTCTTT,CASSPRGFIRQGAFGGHTEAFF
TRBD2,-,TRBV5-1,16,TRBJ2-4,TGCGCCAGCAGCCAACCTAGCGGGGGGCAATCCTATGAGCAGTACTTC,CASSQPSGGQSYEQYF
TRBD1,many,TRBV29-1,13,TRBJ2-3,TGCAGCGCCAGGACAGGGAGGACAGATACGCAGTATTTT,CSARTGRTDTQYF
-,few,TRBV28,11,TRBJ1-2,TGTGCCGGAGTAGCAAGGGATGGCTACACCTTC,CAGVARDGYTF
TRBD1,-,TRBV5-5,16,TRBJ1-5,TGTGCCAGCAGCTGGGGGACAGGGAACGGCAATCAGCCCCAGCATTTT,CASSWGTGNGNQPQHF
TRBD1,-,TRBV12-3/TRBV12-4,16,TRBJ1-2,TGTGCCAGCAGACCACTACAGGGGGCCGATAGCTATGGCTACACCTTC,CASRPLQGADSYGYTF
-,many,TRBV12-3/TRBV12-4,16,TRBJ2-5,TGTGCCAGCAGACCGGCACCCTCCGGGGTCCAAGAGACCCAGTACTTC,CASRPAPSGVQETQYF
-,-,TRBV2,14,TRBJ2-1,TGTGCCAGCAGTGAATTGACAGGCTACAATGAGCAGTTCTTC,CASSELTGYNEQFF
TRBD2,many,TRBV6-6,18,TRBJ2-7,TGTGCCAGCAGTTACTCAGCGGGGATCGATCTCCTTACGTACGAGCAGTACTTC,CASSYSAGIDLLTYEQYF
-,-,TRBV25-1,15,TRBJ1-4,TGTGCCAGCAGTGGAGTCCACTCGGCTGGAGAAAAACTGTTTTTT,CASSGVHSAGEKLFF
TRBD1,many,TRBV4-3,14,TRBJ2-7,TGCGCCAGCAGCAGGACAGGGGGCGAGGACGAGCAGTACTTC,CASSRTGGEDEQYF
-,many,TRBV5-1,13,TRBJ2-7,TGCGCCAGCAGCCTTCTTTGGGACTACGAGCAGTACTTC,CASSLLWDYEQYF
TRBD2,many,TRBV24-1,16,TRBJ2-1,TGTGCCACCAGTGATAGGCGGGGGAGCTCCTACAATGAGCAGTTCTTC,CATSDRRGSSYNEQFF
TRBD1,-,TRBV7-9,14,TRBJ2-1,TGTGCCAGCACCCCAGGGACAGGGTGGGAGACCCAGTTCTTC,CASTPGTGWETQFF
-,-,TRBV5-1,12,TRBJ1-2,TGCGCCAGCAGCCAGGAGGGTTATGGCTGCACCTTC,CASSQEGYGCTF
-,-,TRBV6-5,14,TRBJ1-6,TGTGCCGGCACCCGGGATTCCTATAATTCACCCCTCCACTTT,CAGTRDSYNSPLHF
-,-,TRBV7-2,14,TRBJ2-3,TGTGCCAGCACCCAACCAGAGGGGGGGCATACGCAGTATTTT,CASTQPEGGHTQYF
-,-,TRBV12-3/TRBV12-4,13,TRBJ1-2,TGTGCCAGCAGTTTAGTCTTAGCCTATGGCTACACCTTC,CASSLVLAYGYTF
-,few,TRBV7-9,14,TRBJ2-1,TGTGCCAGCAGCTCCCAACCCCCGTACAATGAGCAGTTCTTC,CASSSQPPYNEQFF
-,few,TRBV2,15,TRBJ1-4,TGTGCCAGCAGTGTCGACAGGAGTGGGGTAGAAAAACTGTTTTTT,CASSVDRSGVEKLFF
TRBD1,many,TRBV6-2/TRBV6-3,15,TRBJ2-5,TGTGCCAGTCGATTTAGGACAGGGGATCAAGAGACCCAGTACTTC,CASRFRTGDQETQYF
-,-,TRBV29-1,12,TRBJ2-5,TGCAGCGTAACAGGGATTCAAGAGACCCAGTACTTC,CSVTGIQETQYF